This record concerns one T cell receptor beta chain sequence. V lost 4 bases, J lost 3 bases, and 19 bases lay in between. In germline, CDR1 is SGHRS, CDR2 YFSETQ. The CDR3 covers 16 residues. Peripheral blood CD8+ and CD4+ T cells were profiled by TCR beta sequencing. Reverse transcription of 0.5 to 1 ug RNA was performed with random hexamers. A single record per CDR3 protein comes from TCRdb applying MiXCR to the immunoSEQ multiplex PCR reads. Of approximately 210,000 distinct CDR3 sequences listed, about 95% are singletons. The record originates from a study of CD8 T cells in Susac syndrome. The chain combines TRBV5-1 with TRBJ1-1; possible D gene TRBD1, 6 bases. This clonotype was obtained from a human donor with Susac syndrome. The sample comprised CD4+ T cells from PBMCs. The chain's CDR3 is CASSSGTPRIYTEAFF. Written as DNA, the CDR3 is TGCGCCAGCAGCAGCGGGACACCTCGGATCTACACTGAAGCTTTCTTT.